A selection of T cell receptor beta chains follows, all from one sample in a study of control samples from healthy donors and cancer patients. Sequencing used immunoSEQ multiplex PCR; TCRdb keeps in-frame clones, though not all of them. This table has some 90,000 clones, roughly nine tenths appearing once. Source material: blood. The receptors stem from a woman between 55 and 75 years old in good health. Each CDR3 is given with its conserved first and last residue. A D gene is named only where the DNA matches it firmly. Expanded clones are given a class, and other clones once, few, many or no size at all.

j_call d_call v_call clone_size cdr3_nt cdr3_aa
TRBJ2-7 . TRBV27 medium-sized TGTGCCAGCAGCCTCCGGACAGACTACGAGCAGTACTTC CASSLRTDYEQYF
TRBJ1-1 . TRBV6-5 . TGTGCCAGCAGTTACTCTTGGCAGGTGAACACTGAAGCTTTCTTT CASSYSWQVNTEAFF
TRBJ1-5 . TRBV10-3 . TGTGCCATCAGTGTCTCGAGGGGCGGGAATCAGCCCCAGCATTTT CAISVSRGGNQPQHF
TRBJ1-1 TRBD1 TRBV10-3 . TGTGCCATCAGTGACCGTGGGACAGTGAACACTGAAGCTTTCTTT CAISDRGTVNTEAFF
TRBJ2-1 TRBD2 TRBV27 . TGTGCCAGCAGCGGACTAGCGGAGCGCTCCTACAATGAGCAGTTCTTC CASSGLAERSYNEQFF
TRBJ2-1 . TRBV20-1 . TGCAGTGCCTCTGTTGGGTATGAGCAGTTCTTC CSASVGYEQFF
TRBJ2-1 . TRBV18 . TGTGCCAGCTCATCAAATAGCGGCTGGTCCTACAATGAGCAGTTCTTC CASSSNSGWSYNEQFF
TRBJ1-6 TRBD1 TRBV6-5 . TGTGCCAGCAGAGGGGACAGGGAGCATAATTCACCCCTCCACTTT CASRGDREHNSPLHF
TRBJ1-1 TRBD1 TRBV5-1 . TGCGCCAGCAGCTTGGACGGGACAGCAAACACTGAAGCTTTCTTT CASSLDGTANTEAFF
TRBJ1-1 . TRBV5-1 . TGCGCCAGCAGCTTGAGTCGGCAGATGAACACTGAAGCTTTCTTT CASSLSRQMNTEAFF
TRBJ1-2 . TRBV18 . TGTGCCAGCTCACCGGGGGTCGAATTGTGGGATGGCTACACCTTC CASSPGVELWDGYTF
TRBJ1-1 TRBD1 TRBV28 . TGTGCCAGCAGGGTAGGGGGCTACACTGAAGCTTTCTTT CASRVGGYTEAFF
TRBJ2-5 TRBD1 TRBV5-1 . TGCGCCCGCAGCTTGGGACAGGGGGGGTCTAGCGGGGCCCAAGAGACCCAGTACTTC CARSLGQGGSSGAQETQYF
TRBJ1-1 TRBD1 TRBV28 . TGTGCCAGCAGTTGGGACAGACTGAACACTGAAGCTTTCTTT CASSWDRLNTEAFF